This T cell receptor (beta chain) was captured in a study of T cell repertoires in cytomegalovirus infection. Across the study: Shared public TCR beta signatures pointed to both CMV infection and a matching HLA type. General study results and limits: Clonotypes of TCR beta that were HLA-C-restricted and CMV-specific dominated the ex vivo response. Identification of carriers of CMV plus the relevant HLA was achieved through cumulative public TCR beta family frequency.

Germline V lookup: CDR1 MGHRA, CDR2 YSYEKL. V was shortened by 3 bases and J by 6 bases, with 15 bases between the two germline ends. The CDR3 consists of 14 residues. Of note for this clonotype: Its antigen is undetermined.

Each CDR3 protein gets one entry after TCRdb re-called the reads with MiXCR. The table has some 920,000 distinct CDR3 sequences, roughly 30% seen once; the top ten hold roughly 12%. The rearrangement joins TRBV4-1 to TRBJ2-7; no clear D gene. This clonotype originated in a human donor in good health (CMV status not recorded). Some clones in this sample may be carry-over from other donors' samples. The material was cultured CD8+ T cells from PBMCs, obtained from culture after CMV antigen stimulation. Here the CDR3 DNA reads TGCGCCAGCAGCCACCGGGTCTTAGTATCCGAGCAGTACTTC. Protein product: CASSHRVLVSEQYF.